Below are 11 T cell receptor beta chains sequenced from a single sample in a study of cytomegalovirus exposure and HLA in healthy donors. PCR involved 60 Vbeta and 13 Jbeta primers. The protocol was immunoSEQ multiplex PCR, while the TCRdb copy is restricted to in-frame clones and leaves out a portion. The sample holds about 130,000 clones, roughly 85% seen once. The material sequenced was PBMCs. The receptors originated from a man in his forties or fifties in good health and CMV-seropositive.

Here the CDR3 reads CASRRAPLAGVEQFF. For the CDR3, the DNA is TGTGCCAGCAGACGGGCCCCTCTAGCGGGTGTTGAGCAGTTCTTC. The chain joins TRBV5-8 to TRBJ2-1, with 8 bases matching TRBD2. J lost 9 bases, V lost 5 bases, and 13 bases had no gene match. The CDR3 consists of 15 residues. CDR1 is SGHTS, CDR2 YDEGEE, per germline.

This chain connects TRBV11-3 to TRBJ2-5, with 8 bases that match TRBD1. Germline assignment: CDR1 SGHNT and CDR2 YENEEA. The ends lost 4 bases at V and 0 bases at J; junction bases unmatched: 10. This CDR3 region has 17 residues. The CDR3 loop reads CASSSGQGKTYQETQYF. In DNA, the CDR3 is TGTGCCAGCAGCTCTGGACAGGGAAAGACTTACCAAGAGACCCAGTACTTC.

The V and J genes are TRBV19 and TRBJ1-1; perhaps TRBD1 as D (5 bases). Germline values: CDR1 LNHDA, CDR2 SQIVND (reference sequence). The CDR3 is made up of 13 amino acids. Trimming removed 5 bases at V and 1 base at J, with 8 bases between. CDR3 DNA: TGTGCCAGTAGTGTCCAGGGGAACACTGAAGCTTTCTTT. Translation: CASSVQGNTEAFF.

The chain couples TRBV9 to TRBJ2-5, with D perhaps matching TRBD2 (6 bases). The CDR3 has 13 amino acids. Germline loops: CDR1 SGDLS, CDR2 YYNGEE. Trimming shortened V by 3 bases and J by 2 bases, and 8 bases separated the two germline ends. This CDR3 reads CASSGSGQETQYF. For the CDR3, the DNA is TGTGCCAGCAGCGGTAGCGGTCAAGAGACCCAGTACTTC. Full variable domain (outside the CDR3, taken from reference TRBV9 and TRBJ2-5): DSGVTQTPKHLITATGQRVTLRCSPRSGDLSVYWYQQSLDQGLQFLIQYYNGEERAKGNILERFSAQQFPDLHSELNLSSLELGDSALYFCASSGSGQETQYFGPGTRLLVL.

This chain links TRBV27 with TRBJ2-7; 7 bases are shared with TRBD1. There are 16 residues in the CDR3. CDR1 and CDR2 (germline): MNHEY, SMNVEV (reference sequence). V lost 5 bases, J lost 2 bases, and 12 bases stayed unmatched. The CDR3 nucleotides are TGTGCCAGCAGTCCTTTCGGACAGGTGCAAGCCTACGAGCAGTACTTC. The encoded protein is CASSPFGQVQAYEQYF.

The chain recombines TRBV11-2 with TRBJ1-2, with D tentatively TRBD1 (5 bases). The CDR3 runs 14 residues. Germline loops: CDR1 SGHAT, CDR2 FQNNGV. With 2 bases removed from V and 4 bases from J, the gap between germline ends came to 11 bases. CDR3 region: CASSLNGGGYGYTF. Written as DNA, the CDR3 is TGTGCCAGCAGCTTAAATGGGGGAGGCTATGGCTACACCTTC.

The chain carries TRBV6-1 and TRBJ1-4; 9 bases are shared with TRBD1. Germline V gene sequence: CDR1 MNHNS, CDR2 SASEGT. CDR3 length: 16 residues. J lost 6 bases, V lost 4 bases, and 9 bases had no gene match. CDR3 residues: CASSARTGDWDEKLFF. The CDR3 DNA follows: TGTGCCAGCAGTGCCCGGACAGGGGATTGGGATGAAAAACTGTTTTTT.

This clone was found once. The chain couples TRBV2 to TRBJ2-1; perhaps TRBD2 as D (7 bases). The CDR3 loop spans 15 amino acids. Germline-derived CDR1 and CDR2 are SNHLY and FYNNEI. The ends were cut back, 1 base at V and 4 bases at J, with 11 bases in the middle. CDR3 sequence reads: CASSEGRGRYNEQFF. In DNA, the CDR3 is TGTGCCAGCAGTGAAGGGCGGGGGCGATACAATGAGCAGTTCTTC.

In its sample, this clone was seen once. This sequence joins TRBV30 and TRBJ1-2; tentatively, D is TRBD1 (6 bases). From germline, CDR1 is GTSNPN and CDR2 SVGIG (reference sequence). The CDR3 has 13 residues. Between the trimmed V and J ends, which lost 0 bases and 3 bases, there was a span of 8 bases. CDR3: CAWSVSGDYGYTF. The CDR3, as DNA: TGTGCCTGGAGTGTATCAGGGGACTATGGCTACACCTTC.

This sequence joins TRBV6-4 and TRBJ2-2; maybe TRBD2 (5 bases). From germline, CDR1 is MRHNA and CDR2 SNTAGT. The CDR3 spans 17 residues. Trimming removed 0 bases from V and 0 bases from J, with 11 bases in between. CDR3 residues: CASSDSGPGTNTGELFF. CDR3 nucleotide sequence: TGTGCCAGCAGTGACTCGGGTCCGGGAACGAACACCGGGGAGCTGTTTTTT.

The CDR3: CASSLTVRSTDTQYF. The DNA of the CDR3 is TGTGCCAGCAGCTTAACAGTCAGAAGCACAGATACGCAGTATTTT. The chain joins TRBV11-2 to TRBJ2-3; D call uncertain. Germline V gives CDR1 SGHAT, CDR2 FQNNGV. The CDR3 sequence is 15 residues long. The V gene lost 2 bases and the J gene lost 0 bases, with 9 bases spanning the gap.